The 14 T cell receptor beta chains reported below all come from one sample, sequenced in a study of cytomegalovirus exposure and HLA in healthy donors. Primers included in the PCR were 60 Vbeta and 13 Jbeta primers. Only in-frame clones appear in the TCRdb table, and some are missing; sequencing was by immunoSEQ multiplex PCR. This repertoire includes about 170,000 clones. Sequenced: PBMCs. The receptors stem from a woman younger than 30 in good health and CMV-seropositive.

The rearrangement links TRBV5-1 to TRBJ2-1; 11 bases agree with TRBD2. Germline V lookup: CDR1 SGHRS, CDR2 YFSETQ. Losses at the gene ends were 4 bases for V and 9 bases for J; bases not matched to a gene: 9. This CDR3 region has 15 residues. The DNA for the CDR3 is TGCGCCAGCAGCCGTTTACTAGCGGGAGAGGGTGAGCAGTTCTTC. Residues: CASSRLLAGEGEQFF.

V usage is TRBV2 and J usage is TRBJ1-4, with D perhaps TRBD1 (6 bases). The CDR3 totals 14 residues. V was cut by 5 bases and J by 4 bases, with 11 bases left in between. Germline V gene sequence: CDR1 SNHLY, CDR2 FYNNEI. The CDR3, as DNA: TGTGCCAGCAGTCAAGACAGGTATAATGAAAAACTGTTTTTT. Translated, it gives CASSQDRYNEKLFF. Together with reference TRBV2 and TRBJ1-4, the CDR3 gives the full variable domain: EPEVTQTPSHQVTQMGQEVILRCVPISNHLYFYWYRQILGQKVEFLVSFYNNEISEKSEIFDDQFSVERPDGSNFTLKIRSTKLEDSAMYFCASSQDRYNEKLFFGSGTQLSVL.

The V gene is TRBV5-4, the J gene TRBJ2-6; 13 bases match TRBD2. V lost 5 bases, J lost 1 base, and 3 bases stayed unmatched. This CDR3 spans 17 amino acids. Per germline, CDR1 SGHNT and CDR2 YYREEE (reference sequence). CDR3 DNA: TGTGCCAGCAGTAAGACTAGCGGGAGGTCTGGGGCCAACGTCCTGACTTTC. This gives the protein CASSKTSGRSGANVLTF.

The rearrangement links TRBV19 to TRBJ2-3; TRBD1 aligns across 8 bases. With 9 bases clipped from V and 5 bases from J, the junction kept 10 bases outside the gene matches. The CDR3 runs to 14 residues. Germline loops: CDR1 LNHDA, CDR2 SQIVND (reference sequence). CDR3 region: CASVDRAGEDTQYF. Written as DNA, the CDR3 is TGTGCCAGCGTGGACAGGGCGGGTGAAGATACGCAGTATTTT.

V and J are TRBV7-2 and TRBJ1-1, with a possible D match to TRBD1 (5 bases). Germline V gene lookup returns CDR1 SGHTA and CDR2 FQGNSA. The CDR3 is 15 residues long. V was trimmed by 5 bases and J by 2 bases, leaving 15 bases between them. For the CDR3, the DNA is TGTGCCAGCAGCCGAGGCGGCAGGGCTAACACTGAAGCTTTCTTT. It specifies CASSRGGRANTEAFF.

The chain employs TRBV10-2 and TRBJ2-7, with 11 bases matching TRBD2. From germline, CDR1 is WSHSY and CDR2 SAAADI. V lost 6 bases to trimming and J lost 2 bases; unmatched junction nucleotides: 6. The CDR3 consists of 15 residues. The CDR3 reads CASRETSGITYEQYF. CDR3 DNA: TGCGCCAGCAGGGAGACTAGCGGGATAACCTACGAGCAGTACTTC.

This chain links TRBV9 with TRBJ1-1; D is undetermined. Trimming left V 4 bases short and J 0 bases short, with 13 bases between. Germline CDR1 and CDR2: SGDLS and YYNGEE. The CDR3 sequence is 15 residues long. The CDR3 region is CASSFFRGMNTEAFF. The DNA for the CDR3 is TGTGCCAGCAGCTTTTTCCGAGGGATGAACACTGAAGCTTTCTTT.

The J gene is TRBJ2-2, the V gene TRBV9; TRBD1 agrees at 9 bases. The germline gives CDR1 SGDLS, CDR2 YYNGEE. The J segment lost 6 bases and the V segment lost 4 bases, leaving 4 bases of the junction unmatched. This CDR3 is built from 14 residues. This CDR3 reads CASSIRTGAGELFF. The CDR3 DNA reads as TGTGCCAGCAGCATCCGGACAGGGGCCGGGGAGCTGTTTTTT.

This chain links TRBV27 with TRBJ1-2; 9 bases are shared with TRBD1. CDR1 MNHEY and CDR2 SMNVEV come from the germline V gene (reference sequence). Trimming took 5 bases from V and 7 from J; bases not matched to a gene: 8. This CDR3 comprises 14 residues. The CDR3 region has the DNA TGTGCCAGCAGTACATGGACAGGGGACGGTGGCTACACCTTC. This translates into CASSTWTGDGGYTF.

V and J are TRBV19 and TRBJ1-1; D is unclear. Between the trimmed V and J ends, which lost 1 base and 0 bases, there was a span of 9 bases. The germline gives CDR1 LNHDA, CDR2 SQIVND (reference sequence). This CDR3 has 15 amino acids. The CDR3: CASSIVGSMNTEAFF. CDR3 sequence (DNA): TGTGCCAGTAGTATAGTGGGCAGCATGAACACTGAAGCTTTCTTT.

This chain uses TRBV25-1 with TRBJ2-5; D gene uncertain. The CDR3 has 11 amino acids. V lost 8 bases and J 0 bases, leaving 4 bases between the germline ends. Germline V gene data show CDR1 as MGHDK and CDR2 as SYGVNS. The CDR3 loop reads CASLHQETQYF. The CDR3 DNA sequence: TGTGCCAGCCTACACCAAGAGACCCAGTACTTC.

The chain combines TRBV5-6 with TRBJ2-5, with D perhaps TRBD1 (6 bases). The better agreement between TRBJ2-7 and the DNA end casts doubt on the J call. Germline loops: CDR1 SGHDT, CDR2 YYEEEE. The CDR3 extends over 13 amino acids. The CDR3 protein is CATTEGTGYEQYF. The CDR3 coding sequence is TGTGCCACCACCGAAGGAACAGGGTACGAGCAGTACTTC.

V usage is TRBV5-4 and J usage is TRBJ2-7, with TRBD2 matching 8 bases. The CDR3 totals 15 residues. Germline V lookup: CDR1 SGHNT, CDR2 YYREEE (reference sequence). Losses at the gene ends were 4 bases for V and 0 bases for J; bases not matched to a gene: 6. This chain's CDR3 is CASSVNGRASYEQYF. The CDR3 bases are TGTGCCAGCAGCGTCAACGGGAGGGCCTCCTACGAGCAGTACTTC.

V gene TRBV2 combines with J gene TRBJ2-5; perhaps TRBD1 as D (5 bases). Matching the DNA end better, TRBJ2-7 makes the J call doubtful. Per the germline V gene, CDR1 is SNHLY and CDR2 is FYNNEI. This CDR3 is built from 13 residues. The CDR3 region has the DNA TGTGCCAGCAGTGTCGGCAGGGCCCGCGAGCAGTACTTC. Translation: CASSVGRAREQYF.